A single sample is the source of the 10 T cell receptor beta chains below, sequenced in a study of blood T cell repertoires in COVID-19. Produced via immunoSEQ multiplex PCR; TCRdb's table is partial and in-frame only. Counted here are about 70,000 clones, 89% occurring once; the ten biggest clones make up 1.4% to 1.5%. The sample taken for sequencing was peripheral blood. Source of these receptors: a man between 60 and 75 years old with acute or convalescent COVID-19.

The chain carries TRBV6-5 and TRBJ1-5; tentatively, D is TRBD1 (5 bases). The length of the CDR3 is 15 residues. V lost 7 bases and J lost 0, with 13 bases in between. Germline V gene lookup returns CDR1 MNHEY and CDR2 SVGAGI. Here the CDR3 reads CASNTGRYSNQPQHF. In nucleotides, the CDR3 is TGTGCCAGCAATACAGGACGTTATAGCAATCAGCCCCAGCATTTT.

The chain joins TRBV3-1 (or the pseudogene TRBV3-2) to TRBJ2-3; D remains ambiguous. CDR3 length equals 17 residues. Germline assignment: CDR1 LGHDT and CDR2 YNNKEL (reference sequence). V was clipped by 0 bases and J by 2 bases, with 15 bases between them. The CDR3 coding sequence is TGTGCCAGCAGCCAAGACGTCGGCGGCCCGGACACAGATACGCAGTATTTT. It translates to CASSQDVGGPDTDTQYF.

CDR3 DNA sequence: TGTGCCACCAGAAGGACAGTTCTTAGCACAGATACGCAGTATTTT. Translated, it gives CATRRTVLSTDTQYF. The chain recombines TRBV15 with TRBJ2-3; perhaps TRBD1 as D (6 bases). Between the trimmed V and J ends, which lost 6 bases and 0 bases, there was a span of 13 bases. The CDR3 loop spans 15 amino acids. Germline V gives CDR1 LNHNV, CDR2 YYDKDF (reference sequence).

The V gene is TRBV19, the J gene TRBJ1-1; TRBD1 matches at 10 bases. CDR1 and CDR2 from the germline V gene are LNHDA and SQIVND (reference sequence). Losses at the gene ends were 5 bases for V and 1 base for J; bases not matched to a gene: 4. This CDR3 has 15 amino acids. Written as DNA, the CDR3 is TGTGCCAGTAGTGACGGGGACAGGGGGAACACTGAAGCTTTCTTT. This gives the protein CASSDGDRGNTEAFF.

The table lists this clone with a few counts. In DNA form, the CDR3 reads TGTGCCAGTAGTACGAACAGAAACACCATATATTTT. Translation gives CASSTNRNTIYF. V gene TRBV19 combines with J gene TRBJ1-3, with no clear D. The V end was cut by 4 bases, the J end by 5 bases, with 6 bases between. Germline CDR1 reads LNHDA; CDR2 reads SQIVND (reference sequence). The CDR3 loop spans 12 amino acids.

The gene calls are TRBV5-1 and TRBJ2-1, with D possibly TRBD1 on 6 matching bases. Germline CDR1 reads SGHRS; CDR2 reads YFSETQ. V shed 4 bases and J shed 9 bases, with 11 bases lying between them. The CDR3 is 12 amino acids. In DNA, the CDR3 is TGCGCCAGCAGCCTTCAGGGGACTGAGCAGTTCTTC. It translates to CASSLQGTEQFF.

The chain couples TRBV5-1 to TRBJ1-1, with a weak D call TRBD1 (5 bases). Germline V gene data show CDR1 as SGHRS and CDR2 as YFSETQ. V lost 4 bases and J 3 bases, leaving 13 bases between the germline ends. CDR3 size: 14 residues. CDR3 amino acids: CASSVTGRDTEAFF. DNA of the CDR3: TGCGCCAGCAGCGTCACAGGCCGGGACACTGAAGCTTTCTTT.

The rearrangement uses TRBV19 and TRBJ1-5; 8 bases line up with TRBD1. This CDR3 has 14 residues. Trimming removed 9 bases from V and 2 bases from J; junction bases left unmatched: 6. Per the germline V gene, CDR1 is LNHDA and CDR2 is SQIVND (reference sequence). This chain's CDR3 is CASWDRLGNQPQHF. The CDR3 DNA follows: TGTGCCAGCTGGGACAGGTTGGGCAATCAGCCCCAGCATTTT.

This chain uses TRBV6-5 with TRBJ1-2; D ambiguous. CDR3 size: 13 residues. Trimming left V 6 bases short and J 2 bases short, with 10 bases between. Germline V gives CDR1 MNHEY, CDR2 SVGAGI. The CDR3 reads CASRIRTNYGYTF. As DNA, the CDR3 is TGTGCCAGCAGGATCCGCACAAACTATGGCTACACCTTC.

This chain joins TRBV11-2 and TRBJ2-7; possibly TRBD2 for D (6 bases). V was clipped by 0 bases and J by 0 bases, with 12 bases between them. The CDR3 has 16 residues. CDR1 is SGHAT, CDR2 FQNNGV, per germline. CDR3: CASSLDGLMISYEQYF. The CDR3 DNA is TGTGCCAGCAGCTTAGATGGACTAATGATCTCCTACGAGCAGTACTTC.